The 16 T cell receptor beta chains in this list originate from one sample, sequenced in a study of blood T cell repertoires in COVID-19. Assay used: immunoSEQ multiplex PCR; TCRdb lists only in-frame clones, some missing. The repertoire has 20,000 or so clones, around 89% of them found once; the top ten carry about 5%. The specimen was PBMCs or T cells enriched from blood (not recorded which). The receptors shown here come from a woman younger than 45 who had recovered from COVID-19.

The chain combines TRBV6-2 or TRBV6-3 with TRBJ1-5; 11 bases map to TRBD1. The V gene's germline CDR1 is MNHEY and CDR2 SVGEGT. The CDR3 is made up of 14 amino acids. V was pared by 6 bases and J by 6 bases, with 4 bases of the junction left unmatched. Here the CDR3 DNA reads TGTGCCAGCAGCCGAGGGACAGGGGGTCAGCCCCAGCATTTT. Translating gives CASSRGTGGQPQHF.

The V call is TRBV7-2, the J call TRBJ2-3; 7 bases are shared with TRBD1. This CDR3 region has 16 residues. Per germline, CDR1 SGHTA and CDR2 FQGNSA. V lost 3 bases to trimming and J lost 1 base; unmatched junction nucleotides: 7. As DNA, the CDR3 is TGTGCCAGCAGCTTCCTGGGCGGACAGGGCACAGATACGCAGTATTTT. Residues: CASSFLGGQGTDTQYF. Complete variable domain (other parts from reference TRBV7-2 and TRBJ2-3): GAGVSQSPSNKVTEKGKDVELRCDPISGHTALYWYRQSLGQGLEFLIYFQGNSAPDKSGLPSDRFSAERTGGSVSTLTIQRTQQEDSAVYLCASSFLGGQGTDTQYFGPGTRLTVL.

V gene TRBV11-2 combines with J gene TRBJ1-3; D perhaps matches TRBD1 (6 bases). Trimming left V 2 bases short and J 2 bases short, with 16 bases between. CDR1 SGHAT and CDR2 FQNNGV come from the germline V gene. The CDR3 extends over 17 amino acids. The chain's CDR3 is CASSLFGPGDPGNTIYF. The CDR3, as DNA: TGTGCCAGCAGCTTATTCGGCCCAGGGGATCCTGGAAACACCATATATTTT.

The chain links TRBV6-5 to TRBJ1-5; perhaps TRBD1 as D (5 bases). The CDR3 spans 15 residues. V lost 6 bases and J lost 7, with 19 bases in between. CDR1 MNHEY and CDR2 SVGAGI come from the germline V gene. The CDR3 coding sequence is TGTGCCAGCAGGGCCGCCGTAGGGGCAGAACAGCCCCAGCATTTT. It specifies CASRAAVGAEQPQHF.

CDR3 sequence: CSVEGAGGYGGYGYTF. The CDR3 DNA follows: TGCAGCGTTGAAGGAGCAGGGGGCTATGGGGGATATGGCTACACCTTC. V and J are TRBV29-1 and TRBJ1-2; 8 nucleotides line up with TRBD1. The CDR3 is made up of 16 amino acids. Per the germline V gene, CDR1 is SQVTM and CDR2 is ANQGSEA. V dropped 1 base and J dropped 5; count of bases not matched to a gene: 12. The whole variable domain, filled in from reference TRBV29-1 and TRBJ1-2, reads SAVISQKPSRDICQRGTSLTIQCQVDSQVTMMFWYRQQPGQSLTLIATANQGSEATYESGFVIDKFPISRPNLTFSTLTVSNMSPEDSSIYLCSVEGAGGYGGYGYTFGSGTRLTVV.

The chain employs TRBV5-1 and TRBJ1-6, with 11 bases that match TRBD1. J gave up 3 bases and V 4 bases, and 18 bases lay outside the gene matches. From germline, CDR1 is SGHRS and CDR2 YFSETQ. The CDR3 extends over 21 amino acids. CDR3: CASSQNPREWDRGFYNSPLHF. As DNA, the CDR3 is TGCGCCAGCAGCCAAAACCCCCGTGAGTGGGACAGGGGGTTCTATAATTCACCCCTCCACTTT.

This clone has only a few counts. The V and J genes are TRBV27 and TRBJ2-1, with D hard to call. The CDR3 extends over 15 amino acids. V lost 4 bases and J 2 bases, leaving 12 bases between the germline ends. Germline lookup yields CDR1 MNHEY and CDR2 SMNVEV (reference sequence). The CDR3 sequence: CASSSSWATYNEQFF. CDR3 DNA: TGTGCCAGCAGTTCATCATGGGCCACCTACAATGAGCAGTTCTTC.

The rearrangement uses TRBV7-2 and TRBJ2-1, with TRBD2 matching 9 bases. J lost 3 bases, V lost 1 base, and 4 bases had no gene match. The germline CDR1 and CDR2 sequences are SGHTA and FQGNSA. The CDR3 length is 16 residues. CDR3 protein: CASSLEAGGGYNEQFF. CDR3 bases: TGTGCCAGCAGCTTAGAAGCGGGGGGCGGCTACAATGAGCAGTTCTTC.

V is TRBV27 and J is TRBJ1-5, with D unclear. The germline V gene has CDR1 MNHEY and CDR2 SMNVEV (reference sequence). CDR3 size: 12 residues. Deletions cut 6 bases from V and 4 bases from J, with 7 bases between. CDR3 loop: CASSTTNQPQHF. CDR3 nucleotide sequence: TGTGCCAGCAGCACAACAAATCAGCCCCAGCATTTT.

The chain links TRBV11-2 to TRBJ1-1, with 7 bases matching TRBD1. V shed 1 base, J shed 6 bases, and the junction held 5 bases outside the gene matches. CDR3 length: 14 amino acids. Germline loops: CDR1 SGHAT, CDR2 FQNNGV. CDR3 DNA: TGTGCCAGCAGCTTAGTAGGGGGCGCGTCTGAAGCTTTCTTT. Its protein is CASSLVGGASEAFF.

This clone was seen a handful of times. This rearrangement joins TRBV2 to TRBJ1-2; D remains ambiguous. V shed 5 bases and J shed 8 bases, with 18 bases lying between them. CDR1 is SNHLY, CDR2 FYNNEI, per germline. This CDR3 has 14 residues. In DNA form, the CDR3 reads TGTGCCAGCAGTTTTGAGGTTGGAGGAGGCGGCTACACCTTC. Its translation: CASSFEVGGGGYTF.

The rearrangement uses TRBV7-2 and TRBJ1-5, with D tentatively TRBD1 (5 bases). Per germline, CDR1 SGHTA and CDR2 FQGNSA. V lost 1 base and J lost 3, with 13 bases in between. CDR3 length: 16 amino acids. The CDR3 DNA sequence: TGTGCCAGCAGCTTAGTGGGGGGTAACGTCAATCAGCCCCAGCATTTT. Translated: CASSLVGGNVNQPQHF.

The chain employs TRBV7-2 and TRBJ1-1; TRBD1 matches 10 bases. The V gene end was trimmed by 1 base and the J gene end by 4 bases; junction bases not matched to a gene: 3. The germline V gene has CDR1 SGHTA and CDR2 FQGNSA. The CDR3 runs 15 residues. CDR3: CASSLGGTGATEAFF. The CDR3 DNA reads as TGTGCCAGCAGCTTAGGTGGGACAGGGGCCACTGAAGCTTTCTTT.

The V gene is TRBV7-6, the J gene TRBJ2-7; D is perhaps TRBD1 (5 bases). The CDR3 loop spans 14 amino acids. The germline CDR1 and CDR2 sequences are SGHVS and FNYEAQ. V was clipped by 4 bases and J by 4 bases, with 14 bases between them. The CDR3 sequence is CASSYVGSGYEQYF. CDR3 in DNA: TGTGCCAGCAGCTACGTCGGGTCAGGGTACGAGCAGTACTTC.

The chain joins TRBV27 to TRBJ2-3, with a tentative D call TRBD1 (6 bases). This CDR3 region has 15 residues. From germline, CDR1 is MNHEY and CDR2 SMNVEV (reference sequence). V dropped 2 bases and J dropped 0 bases, with 9 bases sitting between them. CDR3 sequence (DNA): TGTGCCAGCAGTTTAGGACAGTCTAGCACAGATACGCAGTATTTT. Its protein is CASSLGQSSTDTQYF.

The chain has TRBV6-2 or TRBV6-3 and TRBJ2-3; D unresolved. There are 14 residues in the CDR3. Trimming left V 2 bases short and J 3 bases short, with 9 bases between. Looked up from germline, CDR1 is MNHEY and CDR2 is SVGEGT. CDR3 amino acids: CASSYRAETDTQYF. The CDR3 coding sequence is TGTGCCAGCAGTTACCGTGCGGAGACAGATACGCAGTATTTT.